This TCR beta chain was recorded in a study of control samples from healthy donors and cancer patients. This CDR3 region has 12 residues. Per the germline V gene, CDR1 is GTSNPN and CDR2 is SVGIG (reference sequence). The V end lost 2 bases, the J end lost 7 bases, and 11 bases lay between the germline ends. The table came from immunoSEQ multiplex PCR; TCRdb's copy has only in-frame clones and leaves some out. The sample shows almost 90,000 clones, 85% of them seen only once. This clone occurred once. J is TRBJ1-1 and V is TRBV30; no clear D. Input material: blood. This clonotype was obtained from a woman aged 40 to 50 in good health. In DNA, the CDR3 is TGTGCCTGGAGTATTGAGGACCGTGAAGCTTTCTTT. Translation gives CAWSIEDREAFF.